A single sample is the source of the 10 T cell receptor beta chains below, sequenced in a study of OX40 agonist ivuxolimab in advanced cancers. The receptor library was made with the immunoSEQ multiplex PCR assay. The immuneACCESS repertoire file appears here via TCRdb, limited to in-frame rearrangements. These files lack a portion of the clones; in checked studies, under half of the deficit traces to unresolved V genes, and the cause of the others is not known. This sample has tens of thousands of clones in its table, and approximately 95% of those were observed once. Approximately 0.3% of the sample belongs to the ten largest clones. The specimen was CD4+ or CD8+ T cells sorted from blood, collected in a trial of the OX40 agonist ivuxolimab. The receptors were sampled from an adult with an advanced solid tumor such as melanoma, head and neck, liver or kidney cancer.

The chain links TRBV9 to TRBJ1-3; D is uncertain. Trimming took 4 bases from V and 2 from J, leaving 13 bases between them. CDR3 size: 15 residues. Germline lookup yields CDR1 SGDLS and CDR2 YYNGEE. CDR3 residues: CASSTDPVAGNTIYF. Written as DNA, the CDR3 is TGTGCCAGCAGCACCGACCCCGTGGCTGGAAACACCATATATTTT.

This chain uses TRBV2 with TRBJ2-7; D is unresolved. CDR3 length equals 12 residues. Trimming left V 0 bases short and J 3 bases short, with 3 bases between. Germline values: CDR1 SNHLY, CDR2 FYNNEI. CDR3 DNA: TGTGCCAGCAGTGAAGCGTTCTACGAGCAGTACTTC. It yields the protein CASSEAFYEQYF.

V usage is TRBV28 and J usage is TRBJ1-4; TRBD1 agrees at 7 bases. Unmatched junction bases numbered 5, after V lost 4 bases and J lost 12 bases. The CDR3 is made up of 12 amino acids. Per the germline V gene, CDR1 is MDHEN and CDR2 is SYDVKM. CDR3 in DNA: TGTGCCAGCAGTTCGCCGGACAGGCAACTGTTTTTT. Translating gives CASSSPDRQLFF.

This chain joins TRBV7-2 and TRBJ2-7; 8 nucleotides align to TRBD1. CDR1 SGHTA and CDR2 FQGNSA come from the germline V gene. The CDR3 is 14 residues long. The junction had 3 bases not matched to a gene; V was cut back by 4 bases and J by 1 base. The CDR3 region has the DNA TGTGCCAGCAGCTCCGGACAGGGTTCCTACGAGCAGTACTTC. Residues: CASSSGQGSYEQYF.

This chain joins TRBV25-1 and TRBJ1-5, with TRBD1 as a possible D gene (5 bases). The CDR3 totals 10 residues. CDR1 and CDR2 from the germline V gene are MGHDK and SYGVNS. Deletions cut 6 bases from V and 15 bases from J, with 12 bases between. The chain's CDR3 is CASRGTIRHF. CDR3 DNA sequence: TGTGCCAGCAGAGGGACTATCAGGCATTTT.

Written as DNA, the CDR3 is TGTGCCAGCAGCCCCGAAGGCCCCACGACCTCCTATAATTCACCCCTCCACTTT. Amino acids: CASSPEGPTTSYNSPLHF. The rearrangement links TRBV4-2 to TRBJ1-6; D is uncertain. The CDR3 extends over 18 amino acids. Trimming removed 4 bases at V and 0 bases at J, with 16 bases between. Germline V gene lookup returns CDR1 LGHNA and CDR2 YNFKEQ.

J is TRBJ2-5 and V is TRBV6-1; 9 bases are a match to TRBD2. V lost 2 bases to trimming and J lost 3 bases; unmatched junction nucleotides: 4. Germline V lookup: CDR1 MNHNS, CDR2 SASEGT. This CDR3 has 15 amino acids. The CDR3 region is CASSEILAGKETQYF. The CDR3 coding sequence is TGTGCCAGCAGTGAAATCCTAGCGGGAAAAGAGACCCAGTACTTC.

CDR3 coding DNA: TGTGCCAGCAGTGATTTGGCGGGAGAATCCTACGAGCAGTACTTC. Its translation is CASSDLAGESYEQYF. The chain joins TRBV6-1 to TRBJ2-7; 7 nucleotides agree with TRBD2. Germline CDR1 MNHNS, CDR2 SASEGT. After removal of 3 bases from V and 1 base from J, the junction contained 6 bases not matched to a gene. This CDR3 is 15 amino acids long.

The chain combines TRBV6-5 with TRBJ2-1; weak D call: TRBD2 (5 bases). V lost 2 bases and J lost 8, with 19 bases in between. This CDR3 has 16 residues. The germline CDR1 and CDR2 sequences are MNHEY and SVGAGI. Here the CDR3 DNA reads TGTGCCAGCAGTTACCGGGCGGGCCCAACCAATGATGAGCAGTTCTTC. Translated, it gives CASSYRAGPTNDEQFF.

The V call is TRBV7-2, the J call TRBJ1-5, with D perhaps matching TRBD1 (5 bases). Trimming cost V 5 bases and J 5 bases, with 19 bases left between them. Germline CDR1 is SGHTA and CDR2 is FQGNSA. This CDR3 has 16 amino acids. The CDR3 DNA reads as TGTGCCAGCAGCGGCGGGACCGGGGGGAGGGATCAGCCCCAGCATTTT. Its protein is CASSGGTGGRDQPQHF.